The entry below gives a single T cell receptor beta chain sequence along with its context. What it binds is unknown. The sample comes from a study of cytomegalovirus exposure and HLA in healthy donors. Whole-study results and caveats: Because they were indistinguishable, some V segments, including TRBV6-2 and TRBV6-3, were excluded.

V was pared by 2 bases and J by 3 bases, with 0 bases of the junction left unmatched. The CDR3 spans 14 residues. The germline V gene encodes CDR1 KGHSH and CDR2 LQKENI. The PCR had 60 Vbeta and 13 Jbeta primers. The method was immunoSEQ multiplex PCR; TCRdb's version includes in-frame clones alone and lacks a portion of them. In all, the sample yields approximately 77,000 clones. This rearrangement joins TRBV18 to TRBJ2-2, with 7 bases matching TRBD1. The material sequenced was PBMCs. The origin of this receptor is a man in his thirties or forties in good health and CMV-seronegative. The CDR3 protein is CASSPGTDTGELFF. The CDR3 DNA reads TGTGCCAGCTCACCAGGGACAGACACCGGGGAGCTGTTTTTT.